This is a list of T cell receptor beta chains from one sample in a study of blood T cell repertoires in COVID-19. The repertoire was sequenced with immunoSEQ multiplex PCR; TCRdb's copy has only in-frame clones and lacks some. The data hold approximately 300,000 clones, with about 89% observed a single time. The sample comprised PBMCs or T cells enriched from blood (not recorded which). These receptors were taken from a woman aged 25 to 39 who had recovered from COVID-19. CDR3s include the opening cysteine and the closing phenylalanine or tryptophan. The order of the fields is V gene, CDR3 length, clone size, D gene, J gene, CDR3 protein, CDR3 DNA. The D gene is left open where the match is weak. Some rows have no size entry. The others give once, few or many, or a class for an expanded clone.

TRBV11-2	11	.	.	TRBJ1-1	CAGGTGVGAFF	TGTGCCGGCGGGACCGGGGTCGGAGCTTTCTTT
TRBV3-1/TRBV3-2	15	.	.	TRBJ2-6	CASSQDSTGANVLTF	TGTGCCAGCAGCCAAGATTCTACCGGGGCCAACGTCCTGACTTTC
TRBV28	15	.	TRBD1	TRBJ2-5	CASSLQTGVEETQYF	TGTGCCAGCAGTCTTCAGACAGGGGTGGAAGAGACCCAGTACTTC
TRBV11-2	14	.	.	TRBJ1-2	CASSLAGAYGGYTF	TGTGCCAGCAGCTTAGCAGGGGCTTACGGTGGCTACACCTTC
TRBV5-6	16	.	.	TRBJ1-6	CASSQQGTSYNSPLHF	TGTGCCAGCAGTCAACAGGGAACCTCCTATAATTCACCCCTCCACTTT
TRBV6-5	15	.	.	TRBJ2-3	CASSPGIGATDTQYF	TGTGCCAGCAGCCCAGGGATCGGTGCCACAGATACGCAGTATTTT
TRBV12-5	12	.	.	TRBJ1-2	CASGFADYGYTF	TGTGCTAGTGGTTTCGCGGACTATGGCTACACCTTC
TRBV7-2	19	.	.	TRBJ1-1	CASSLARGSKGWWSTEAFF	TGTGCCAGCAGCTTAGCGCGGGGATCGAAGGGCTGGTGGAGCACTGAAGCTTTCTTT
TRBV2	14	.	.	TRBJ1-1	CASSQRRVEAEAFF	TGTGCCAGCTCTCAGAGGCGGGTGGAGGCTGAAGCTTTCTTT
TRBV6-6	16	.	TRBD1	TRBJ1-6	CASRVIRTGDNSPLHF	TGTGCCAGCAGGGTAATCCGAACAGGGGATAATTCACCCCTCCACTTT
TRBV7-2	13	.	.	TRBJ1-6	CASSWTANSPLHF	TGTGCCAGCAGCTGGACAGCCAATTCACCCCTCCACTTT
TRBV6-5	14	.	TRBD1	TRBJ1-1	CASRNRGTNTEAFF	TGTGCCAGCAGAAACAGGGGTACGAACACTGAAGCTTTCTTT
TRBV18	14	.	TRBD2	TRBJ2-1	CASSPPTREGEQFF	TGTGCCAGCTCACCTCCGACTAGGGAGGGGGAGCAGTTCTTC
TRBV2	13	.	.	TRBJ1-2	CASPPRTSYGYTF	TGTGCCAGCCCCCCCAGGACAAGCTATGGCTACACCTTC
TRBV6-6	15	.	.	TRBJ1-5	CASSSDSTYNQPQHF	TGTGCCAGCAGTAGCGACAGCACTTACAATCAGCCCCAGCATTTT
TRBV3-1/TRBV3-2	15	few	TRBD1	TRBJ1-5	CASSGPGGAGQPQHF	TGTGCCAGCAGTGGACCAGGGGGCGCAGGGCAGCCCCAGCATTTT
TRBV7-9	16	.	.	TRBJ1-5	CASSLEQGTINQPQHF	TGTGCCAGCAGCTTAGAGCAGGGGACAATCAATCAGCCCCAGCATTTT
TRBV6-4	15	.	.	TRBJ1-5	CASSDSISGNQPQHF	TGTGCCAGCAGTGACTCGATATCAGGGAATCAGCCCCAGCATTTT
TRBV5-4	15	many	.	TRBJ2-7	CASSFGGAGSYEQYF	TGTGCCAGCAGCTTCGGAGGGGCTGGCTCCTACGAGCAGTACTTC
TRBV2	16	.	TRBD2	TRBJ2-3	CASKRRPGLATDTQYF	TGTGCCAGCAAGCGAAGGCCCGGACTAGCCACAGATACGCAGTATTTT
TRBV7-9	15	.	TRBD1	TRBJ1-6	CASSASTGANSPLHF	TGTGCCAGCAGCGCCTCAACAGGGGCCAATTCACCCCTCCACTTT
TRBV10-3	13	.	TRBD1	TRBJ2-2	CAIRATGDGELFF	TGTGCCATCAGGGCGACAGGGGACGGGGAGCTGTTTTTT